This T cell receptor (beta chain) was sequenced for a study of post-analysis software for immune sequencing data. Study outcomes and limitations: Patients carried a few TRBV segments more frequently than controls did, and TRBV5-6, TRBV5-1 and TRBV20-1 were among them.

TCR beta libraries were prepared from cDNA with unique molecular identifiers. From approximately 0.95 to 9.8 million T cells, 500,000 or so cDNA molecules were obtained. Via MiXCR, TCRdb re-called the PCR reads, giving one row per CDR3 protein. The data hold fewer than 850,000 distinct CDR3 sequences, with 30% observed a single time. A word on this clonotype: Its antigen is not known.

Trimming cost V 3 bases and J 2 bases, with 16 bases left between them. This CDR3 has 16 amino acids. Per the germline V gene, CDR1 is KGHSH and CDR2 is LQKENI. This TCR came from a girl aged 10 to 17 with multiple sclerosis. Sample: blood. The V gene is TRBV18, the J gene TRBJ2-5, with TRBD1 as a possible D gene (5 bases). The CDR3 nucleotides read TGTGCCAGCTCACCCGTAGGGGCAGGATCACAAGAGACCCAGTACTTC. Residues: CASSPVGAGSQETQYF.